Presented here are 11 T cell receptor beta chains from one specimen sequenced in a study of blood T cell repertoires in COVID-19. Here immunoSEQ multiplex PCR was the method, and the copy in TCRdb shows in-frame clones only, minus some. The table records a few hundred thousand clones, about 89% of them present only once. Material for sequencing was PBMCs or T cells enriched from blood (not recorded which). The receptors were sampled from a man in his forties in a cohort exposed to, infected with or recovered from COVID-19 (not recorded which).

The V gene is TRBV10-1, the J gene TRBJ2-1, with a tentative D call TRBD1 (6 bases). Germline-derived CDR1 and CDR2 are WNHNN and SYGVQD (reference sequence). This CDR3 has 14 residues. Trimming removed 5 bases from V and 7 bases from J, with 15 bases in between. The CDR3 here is CASSTNRDGNEQFF. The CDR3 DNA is TGCGCCAGCAGTACGAACAGGGACGGGAATGAGCAGTTCTTC.

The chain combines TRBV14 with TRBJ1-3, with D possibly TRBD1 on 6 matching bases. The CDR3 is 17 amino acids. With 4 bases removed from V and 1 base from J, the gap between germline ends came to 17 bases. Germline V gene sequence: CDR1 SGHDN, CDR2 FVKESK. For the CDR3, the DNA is TGTGCCAGCAGCCGAACGACAGGACTCTTATCTGGAAACACCATATATTTT. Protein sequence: CASSRTTGLLSGNTIYF.

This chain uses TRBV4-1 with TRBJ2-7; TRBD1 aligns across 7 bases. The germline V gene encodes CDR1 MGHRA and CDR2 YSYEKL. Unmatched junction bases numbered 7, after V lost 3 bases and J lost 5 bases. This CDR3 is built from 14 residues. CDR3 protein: CASSHPRQGNEQYF. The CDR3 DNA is TGCGCCAGCAGCCACCCTCGACAGGGAAACGAGCAGTACTTC.

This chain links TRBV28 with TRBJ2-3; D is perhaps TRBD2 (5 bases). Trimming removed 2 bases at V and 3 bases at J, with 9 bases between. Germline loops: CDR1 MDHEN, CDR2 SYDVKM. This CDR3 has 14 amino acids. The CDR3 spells CASSLGLSTDTQYF. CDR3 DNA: TGTGCCAGCAGTTTAGGACTTTCGACAGATACGCAGTATTTT.

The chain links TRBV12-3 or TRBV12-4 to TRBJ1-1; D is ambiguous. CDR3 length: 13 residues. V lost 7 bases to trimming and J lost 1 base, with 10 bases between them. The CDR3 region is CASIVERNTEAFF. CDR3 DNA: TGTGCCAGCATAGTCGAGAGGAACACTGAAGCTTTCTTT.

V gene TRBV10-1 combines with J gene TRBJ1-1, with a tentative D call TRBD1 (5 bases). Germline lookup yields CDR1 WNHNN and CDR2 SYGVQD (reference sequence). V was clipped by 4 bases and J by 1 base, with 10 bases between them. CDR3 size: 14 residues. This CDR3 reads CASSGTRRNTEAFF. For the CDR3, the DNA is TGCGCCAGCAGTGGGACAAGACGGAACACTGAAGCTTTCTTT.

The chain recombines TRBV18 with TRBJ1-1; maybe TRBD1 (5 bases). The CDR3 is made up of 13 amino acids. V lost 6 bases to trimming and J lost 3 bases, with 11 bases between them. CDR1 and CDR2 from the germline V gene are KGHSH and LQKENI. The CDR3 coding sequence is TGTGCCAGCTCGGTTCGGGGGGACACTGAAGCTTTCTTT. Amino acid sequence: CASSVRGDTEAFF.

The CDR3 is CASRGLAGTEAQYF. CDR3 nucleotide sequence: TGTGCCAGTAGGGGACTAGCGGGAACTGAGGCCCAGTACTTC. The genes are TRBV19 and TRBJ2-5; TRBD2 matches 13 bases. The V gene's germline CDR1 is LNHDA and CDR2 SQIVND (reference sequence). Trimming cost V 6 bases and J 9 bases; bases outside gene matches: 7. The CDR3 spans 14 residues.

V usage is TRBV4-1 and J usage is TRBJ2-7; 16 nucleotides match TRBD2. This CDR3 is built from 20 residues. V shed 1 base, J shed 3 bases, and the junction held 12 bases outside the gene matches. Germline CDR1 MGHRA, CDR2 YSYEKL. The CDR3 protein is CASSQAPGLAGGSSFYEQYF. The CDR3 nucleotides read TGCGCCAGCAGCCAAGCTCCGGGACTAGCGGGAGGGTCCTCCTTCTACGAGCAGTACTTC.

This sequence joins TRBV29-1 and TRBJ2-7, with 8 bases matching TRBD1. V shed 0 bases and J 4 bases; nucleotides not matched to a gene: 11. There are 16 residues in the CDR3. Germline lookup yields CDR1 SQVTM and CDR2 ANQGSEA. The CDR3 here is CSVEEAGTGELYEQYF. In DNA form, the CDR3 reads TGCAGCGTTGAAGAGGCGGGGACAGGCGAATTATACGAGCAGTACTTC.

The CDR3 nucleotides are TGTGCCAGCAGTGAGTACAGTTTGAACACTGAAGCTTTCTTT. It encodes CASSEYSLNTEAFF. The chain joins TRBV2 to TRBJ1-1; D not resolved. The CDR3 covers 14 residues. The germline V and J ends were trimmed by 3 bases and 0 bases, with 8 bases remaining between them. The V gene's germline CDR1 is SNHLY and CDR2 FYNNEI.